One sample yielded the 16 T cell receptor beta chains listed below, sequenced in a study of T cell repertoires in cytomegalovirus infection. In TCRdb, the reads were re-called with MiXCR into one record per CDR3 protein. The data contain around 320,000 distinct CDR3 sequences, 8% to 10% of them singletons. Sequencing was performed on PBMCs. The receptors were sampled from a human donor in good health (CMV status not recorded). Some clones in this sample may be carry-over from other donors' samples.

The V call is TRBV28, the J call TRBJ2-2; no reliable D call. V lost 3 bases to trimming and J lost 5 bases, with 13 bases between them. The CDR3 sequence is 15 residues long. The germline V gene encodes CDR1 MDHEN and CDR2 SYDVKM. The CDR3 loop is CASSFGQAKTGELFF. The DNA of the CDR3 is TGTGCCAGCAGTTTCGGCCAAGCTAAAACCGGGGAGCTGTTTTTT.

This clonotype has ten or more counts. The chain couples TRBV7-2 to TRBJ2-7; a weak D match, TRBD2 (6 bases). V lost 6 bases and J 3 bases, leaving 30 bases between the germline ends. Germline values: CDR1 SGHTA, CDR2 FQGNSA. This CDR3 region has 19 residues. The CDR3 DNA reads as TGTGCCAGCAGGGGGGACTCCGTGGGCCGTAGGATAGGTTACTACGAGCAGTACTTC. It codes for CASRGDSVGRRIGYYEQYF.

This clonotype was observed a handful of times. V and J are TRBV19 and TRBJ2-3, with 8 positions matching TRBD2. The junction had 7 bases not matched to a gene; V was cut back by 5 bases and J by 0 bases. The germline V gene has CDR1 LNHDA and CDR2 SQIVND (reference sequence). This CDR3 contains 16 residues. Here the CDR3 DNA reads TGTGCCAGTAGTGGCTGGGCTAGCGGGAGCACAGATACGCAGTATTTT. Its protein is CASSGWASGSTDTQYF.

This clonotype was counted at least ten times. V is TRBV5-1 and J is TRBJ2-7, with 8 positions matching TRBD2. The CDR3 runs 15 residues. V trimming: 4 bases; J trimming: 2 bases; junction bases outside the gene matches: 8. The germline gives CDR1 SGHRS, CDR2 YFSETQ. The CDR3: CASSPGLANAYEQYF. The CDR3 DNA reads TGCGCCAGCAGCCCAGGACTAGCCAATGCCTACGAGCAGTACTTC.

This clonotype was observed many times. This chain joins TRBV7-3 and TRBJ2-3; 10 bases map to TRBD2. The germline gives CDR1 SGHTA, CDR2 FQGTGA. This CDR3 spans 16 amino acids. Unmatched junction bases numbered 9, after V lost 5 bases and J lost 4 bases. CDR3 in amino acids: CASSPLTSGLADTQYF. CDR3 in DNA: TGTGCCAGCAGCCCGTTGACTAGCGGGTTGGCAGATACGCAGTATTTT. The full variable domain, with the rest looked up from reference TRBV7-3 and TRBJ2-3, is GAGVSQTPSNKVTEKGKYVELRCDPISGHTALYWYRQSLGQGPEFLIYFQGTGAADDSGLPNDRFFAVRPEGSVSTLKIQRTERGDSAVYLCASSPLTSGLADTQYFGPGTRLTVL.

The rearrangement joins TRBV7-3 to TRBJ2-5; no clear D. This CDR3 has 14 amino acids. Deletions cut 5 bases from V and 3 bases from J, with 13 bases between. Germline assignment: CDR1 SGHTA and CDR2 FQGTGA. CDR3 coding DNA: TGTGCCAGCAGCCCCGAACAAGGAGAAGAGACCCAGTACTTC. It specifies CASSPEQGEETQYF.

This clonotype has a count of ten or more. The chain joins TRBV4-2 to TRBJ1-1, with a possible D match to TRBD1 (5 bases). CDR1 LGHNA and CDR2 YNFKEQ come from the germline V gene. The CDR3 spans 17 residues. V dropped 3 bases and J dropped 4 bases, with 21 bases sitting between them. Here the CDR3 DNA reads TGTGCCAGCAGCCACCATATGGACACCTTGATCGGCACTGAAGCTTTCTTT. It yields the protein CASSHHMDTLIGTEAFF.

At least ten counts were recorded for this clonotype. This chain joins TRBV7-8 and TRBJ1-6; a weak D match, TRBD1 (5 bases). Trimming stripped 4 bases from V and 1 base from J, with 17 bases between. The length of the CDR3 is 18 residues. Germline V gives CDR1 SGHVS, CDR2 FQNEAQ. The CDR3 is CASSSTFREQSYNSPLHF. The CDR3 nucleotides are TGTGCCAGCAGCTCCACTTTCAGGGAGCAGTCCTATAATTCACCCCTCCACTTT.

This clonotype was recorded many times. V and J are TRBV7-9 and TRBJ1-1; D might be TRBD1 (5 bases). V was shortened by 0 bases and J by 4 bases, with 9 bases between the two germline ends. The length of the CDR3 is 14 residues. Looked up from germline, CDR1 is SEHNR and CDR2 is FQNEAQ (reference sequence). CDR3 sequence (DNA): TGTGCCAGCAGCTTAGCAGCAGGGCTCACTGAAGCTTTCTTT. This sequence encodes CASSLAAGLTEAFF.

In this sample, this clonotype turned up a few times. This chain links TRBV6-2 or TRBV6-3 with TRBJ2-5; D remains ambiguous. The CDR3 is made up of 12 amino acids. Deletions cut 8 bases from V and 7 bases from J, with 14 bases between. Germline V gene lookup returns CDR1 MNHEY and CDR2 SVGEGT. The CDR3 spells CASPPRPGTQYF. Written as DNA, the CDR3 is TGTGCCAGCCCCCCCCGTCCGGGGACCCAGTACTTC.

This clonotype was observed at least ten times. The CDR3 region is CASRPSGGYNEQFF. The CDR3 nucleotides read TGTGCCAGCAGACCTAGCGGGGGCTACAATGAGCAGTTCTTC. V is TRBV7-2 and J is TRBJ2-1, with TRBD2 identical over 10 bases. With 6 bases clipped from V and 3 bases from J, the junction kept 2 bases outside the gene matches. Germline CDR1 reads SGHTA; CDR2 reads FQGNSA. This CDR3 comprises 14 residues.

This clonotype was observed a handful of times. This CDR3 reads CASSLTSGIQETQYF. The CDR3, as DNA: TGTGCCAGCAGTTTGACTAGCGGGATCCAAGAGACCCAGTACTTC. J is TRBJ2-5 and V is TRBV7-9, with 11 bases fitting TRBD2. The CDR3 totals 15 residues. CDR1 SEHNR and CDR2 FQNEAQ come from the germline V gene (reference sequence). V trimming: 6 bases; J trimming: 1 base; junction bases outside the gene matches: 4. Filled out from reference TRBV7-9 and TRBJ2-5, the complete variable domain reads DTGVSQNPRHKITKRGQNVTFRCDPISEHNRLYWYRQTLGQGPEFLTYFQNEAQLEKSRLLSDRFSAERPKGSFSTLEIQRTEQGDSAMYLCASSLTSGIQETQYFGPGTRLLVL.

The chain uses TRBV12-3 or TRBV12-4 and TRBJ1-1; tentative D call: TRBD1 (5 bases). The CDR3 contains 15 residues. V lost 3 bases and J 0 bases, leaving 11 bases between the germline ends. The CDR3 region has the DNA TGTGCCAGCAGTTTCCTAAGGGGAATGAACACTGAAGCTTTCTTT. It is translated as CASSFLRGMNTEAFF.

J is TRBJ1-5 and V is TRBV19, with unresolved D. V lost 6 bases and J 0 bases, leaving 12 bases between the germline ends. Germline-derived CDR1 and CDR2 are LNHDA and SQIVND (reference sequence). This CDR3 region has 15 residues. In DNA form, the CDR3 reads TGTGCCAGTAGCTCCCGCGGGTTTAGCAATCAGCCCCAGCATTTT. It specifies CASSSRGFSNQPQHF.

The chain carries TRBV28 and TRBJ1-5; weak D call: TRBD1 (5 bases). The CDR3 covers 13 residues. Trimming left V 6 bases short and J 4 bases short, with 10 bases between. Germline V CDR1 and CDR2: MDHEN, SYDVKM. CDR3 region: CASRGRRNQPQHF. The CDR3 coding sequence is TGTGCCAGCAGGGGACGGAGAAATCAGCCCCAGCATTTT.

This chain connects TRBV7-2 to TRBJ1-2; no firm D call. Germline loops: CDR1 SGHTA, CDR2 FQGNSA. V was cut by 1 base and J by 4 bases, with 13 bases left in between. This CDR3 has 15 residues. The CDR3 nucleotides read TGTGCCAGCAGCTTAGACGGGGATTGGTGCTATGGCTACACCTTC. This gives the protein CASSLDGDWCYGYTF.